This T cell receptor beta chain derives from a study of CD8 T cells in Susac syndrome. Study-level findings and limits: Susac syndrome CD8+ repertoires were clonally expanded, most strongly in CD8+ TEMRA cells.

Regarding this clonotype: Its antigen is still unknown.

Sequencing of TCR beta was undertaken in CD8+ and CD4+ T cells derived from blood. Patients with Susac syndrome met the recently defined diagnostic criteria for definite or probable disease. RNA totalling roughly 0.45 to 1 ug underwent reverse transcription with random hexamers. The amplification used immunoSEQ multiplex PCR on TCR beta CDR3; it spanned 54 Vbeta and 13 Jbeta. Each CDR3 protein is one row after TCRdb ran MiXCR on the immunoSEQ multiplex PCR reads. Here the sample spans 80,000 to 90,000 distinct CDR3 sequences, just under 95% being singletons. Germline CDR1 is MNHEY and CDR2 is SMNVEV (reference sequence). The trim removed 8 bases at V and 3 bases at J, leaving 14 bases unmatched. There are 17 residues in the CDR3.

This sequence originates from a human donor with Susac syndrome. Sequenced material: CD8+ T cells from PBMCs. The chain links TRBV27 to TRBJ2-1, with 9 positions matching TRBD2. The CDR3 reads CASQTHAGGPVYNEQFF. The CDR3 bases are TGTGCCAGCCAAACCCACGCGGGAGGGCCAGTCTACAATGAGCAGTTCTTC.